This T cell receptor (beta chain) was sequenced for a study of blood T cells in healthy people across ages. Trimming took off 2 bases at V and 7 bases at J, with 11 bases between the two ends. CDR3 length: 13 residues. Germline V CDR1 and CDR2: ENHRY, SYGVKD. Study observations and caveats: More naive CD4+ cells and higher diversity were found in long-lived than in aged donors.

This clonotype was detected only a few times. Its specificity is not known. Alongside a J-beta primer mix, a sample-barcoded 5' primer served in a second PCR lasting about 7 to 11 cycles. TCRdb fed the 5' RACE reads into MiXCR, producing one record per CDR3 protein. Here the sample spans about 1,400,000 distinct CDR3 sequences, 59% being singletons. Sequencing was carried out using blood. The source of this sequence is a man aged 18-30 years in good health. The V and J genes are TRBV10-3 and TRBJ1-2; D gene uncertain. The CDR3: CAISEIGERGYTF. The CDR3 DNA reads as TGTGCCATCAGTGAGATCGGGGAACGTGGCTACACCTTC.